The 17 T cell receptor beta chains below were found in one sample sequenced in a study of post-analysis software for immune sequencing data. Findings and limits, study-wide: With TRBV5-6, TRBV5-1 and TRBV20-1 included, about five TRBV segments were more frequent in patients than in controls.

The TCR beta cDNA libraries contained unique molecular identifiers. TCRdb recomputed calls from the PCR reads with MiXCR, one row per CDR3 protein. The sample consists of about 680,000 distinct CDR3 sequences, 55% to 70% of them appearing once. Antigen specificity for these receptors is unknown. The material sequenced was blood. Receptor source: a girl aged 2-10 years with multiple sclerosis.

This sequence joins TRBV5-1 and TRBJ1-6; 7 bases match TRBD1. This CDR3 region has 13 residues. Germline V lookup: CDR1 SGHRS, CDR2 YFSETQ. The ends lost 4 bases at V and 10 bases at J; junction bases unmatched: 5. DNA of the CDR3: TGCGCCAGCAGCACAGGGGAGCGATCACCCCTCCACTTT. It is translated as CASSTGERSPLHF.

The chain employs TRBV12-5 and TRBJ1-5; no clear D gene. The CDR3 runs to 15 residues. The V end was cut by 6 bases, the J end by 0 bases, with 12 bases between. Germline V lookup: CDR1 LGHNT, CDR2 FRNRAP. The CDR3: CASGHQVNSNQPQHF. In nucleotides, the CDR3 is TGTGCTAGTGGGCACCAGGTTAATAGCAATCAGCCCCAGCATTTT. Variable domain in full (rest from reference TRBV12-5 and TRBJ1-5): DARVTQTPRHKVTEMGQEVTMRCQPILGHNTVFWYRQTMMQGLELLAYFRNRAPLDDSGMPKDRFSAEMPDATLATLKIQPSEPRDSAVYFCASGHQVNSNQPQHFGDGTRLSIL.

The V gene is TRBV12-3 or TRBV12-4, the J gene TRBJ1-2; no clear D gene. This CDR3 contains 13 residues. V lost 3 bases to trimming and J lost 9 bases, with 14 bases between them. The CDR3 coding sequence is TGTGCCAGCAGTTTTGACGCCGTGTATAGCTACACCTTC. It codes for CASSFDAVYSYTF.

V and J are TRBV24-1 and TRBJ1-1; D gene uncertain. The CDR3 spans 15 residues. V dropped 4 bases and J dropped 3 bases, with 14 bases sitting between them. Per the germline V gene, CDR1 is KGHDR and CDR2 is SFDVKD. DNA for the CDR3: TGTGCCACCAGTGACAACGCGGACGGACACACTGAAGCTTTCTTT. Its protein is CATSDNADGHTEAFF.

The gene calls are TRBV4-1 and TRBJ2-1; 13 bases match TRBD2. The CDR3 length is 15 residues. Germline V gene lookup returns CDR1 MGHRA and CDR2 YSYEKL. The V and J ends lost 4 bases and 6 bases, in that order; junction bases with no gene match: 3. Written as DNA, the CDR3 is TGCGCCAGCAGCCGGGGGACTAGCGGGACCAATGAGCAGTTCTTC. Encoded protein: CASSRGTSGTNEQFF.

This clonotype showed up just a few times. The rearrangement links TRBV7-2 to TRBJ1-1, with D hard to call. This CDR3 is 15 amino acids long. Germline lookup yields CDR1 SGHTA and CDR2 FQGNSA. Trimming removed 3 bases from V and 1 base from J, with 12 bases in between. The CDR3 sequence is CASSFIAGQNTEAFF. The DNA of the CDR3 is TGTGCCAGCAGCTTTATCGCGGGCCAGAACACTGAAGCTTTCTTT. The entire variable domain, with the rest obtained from reference TRBV7-2 and TRBJ1-1, is as follows: GAGVSQSPSNKVTEKGKDVELRCDPISGHTALYWYRQSLGQGLEFLIYFQGNSAPDKSGLPSDRFSAERTGGSVSTLTIQRTQQEDSAVYLCASSFIAGQNTEAFFGQGTRLTVV.

This clonotype was observed a handful of times. This chain joins TRBV28 and TRBJ2-5, with TRBD1 identical over 7 bases. The CDR3 covers 14 residues. The V segment lost 9 bases and the J segment 6 bases; nucleotides outside the gene matches: 13. The germline V gene encodes CDR1 MDHEN and CDR2 SYDVKM. In DNA form, the CDR3 reads TGTGCCAGTCGCCCTCCAGGGGGTAGGAAGACCCAGTACTTC. This translates into CASRPPGGRKTQYF.

As DNA, the CDR3 is TGTGCCAGCTCACCATTGGGGAGGGCCTACGAGCAGTACTTC. Translation: CASSPLGRAYEQYF. V and J are TRBV18 and TRBJ2-4; TRBD2 matches 7 bases. The end of the DNA is better explained by TRBJ2-7, so the J call may be wrong. The CDR3 has 14 amino acids. Germline assignment: CDR1 KGHSH and CDR2 LQKENI.

A few counts support this clonotype. This rearrangement joins TRBV12-3 or TRBV12-4 to TRBJ1-4, with a possible D match to TRBD1 (5 bases). This CDR3 has 11 amino acids. Trimming took 1 base from V and 14 from J, leaving 8 bases between them. DNA for the CDR3: TGTGCCAGCAGTTTAGGCAGGGATCTGTTTTTT. This sequence encodes CASSLGRDLFF.

CDR3 bases: TGCGCCAGCAGCCAACTTAGCGATGGGGAGCTGTTTTTT. This gives the protein CASSQLSDGELFF. V and J are TRBV4-1 and TRBJ2-2, with D tentatively TRBD2 (5 bases). The ends were cut back, 2 bases at V and 8 bases at J, with 9 bases in the middle. The CDR3 loop spans 13 amino acids. CDR1 is MGHRA and CDR2 is YSYEKL in the germline V gene.

This clonotype was found a few times. V usage is TRBV20-1 and J usage is TRBJ2-3; D gene ambiguous. This CDR3 region has 10 residues. Germline-derived CDR1 and CDR2 are DFQATT and SNEGSKA (reference sequence). V shed 7 bases and J shed 7 bases, with 9 bases lying between them. The CDR3 DNA reads TGCAGTGTTCAGGTTAATACGCAGTATTTT. Translating it yields CSVQVNTQYF.

This clonotype was observed a few times. The chain carries TRBV12-3 or TRBV12-4 and TRBJ2-6; D is perhaps TRBD1 or TRBD2 (5 bases each). The CDR3 consists of 14 residues. Trimming stripped 7 bases from V and 1 base from J, with 8 bases between. CDR3 residues: CASTEGSGANVLTF. The CDR3 region has the DNA TGTGCCAGCACTGAGGGGTCTGGGGCCAACGTCCTGACTTTC.

The genes are TRBV7-9 and TRBJ2-5; D gene ambiguous. Trimming left V 2 bases short and J 4 bases short, with 11 bases between. The CDR3 is 14 amino acids. Germline-derived CDR1 and CDR2 are SEHNR and FQNEAQ (reference sequence). The CDR3 nucleotides read TGTGCCAGCAGCTTACGGCAGGCAGGAGAGACCCAGTACTTC. Translation gives CASSLRQAGETQYF.

The CDR3 region has the DNA TGTGCCAGCAGCTCCCCCTGGGGTCCTGAAGCTTTCTTT. Translating it yields CASSSPWGPEAFF. This sequence joins TRBV7-9 and TRBJ1-1; D gene unclear. Trimming took off 4 bases at V and 6 bases at J, with 12 bases between the two ends. Germline CDR1 SEHNR, CDR2 FQNEAQ (reference sequence). The CDR3 contains 13 residues.

The chain uses TRBV3-1 and TRBJ1-1, with a possible D match to TRBD1 (6 bases). The CDR3 sequence is 14 residues long. V was clipped by 4 bases and J by 3 bases, with 12 bases between them. The germline V gene has CDR1 LGHDT and CDR2 YNNKEL (reference sequence). CDR3 nucleotides: TGTGCCAGCAGCCCGCCGGACAGAGACACTGAAGCTTTCTTT. Amino acid sequence: CASSPPDRDTEAFF.

The genes are TRBV2 and TRBJ2-7; 8 bases line up with TRBD1. This CDR3 is built from 13 residues. Germline V CDR1 and CDR2: SNHLY, FYNNEI. The V and J ends lost 10 bases and 4 bases, in that order; junction bases with no gene match: 9. CDR3 in amino acids: CATSGQVLYEQYF. As DNA, the CDR3 is TGTGCCACCTCGGGACAGGTATTGTACGAGCAGTACTTC.

V and J are TRBV5-5 and TRBJ1-5; the match to TRBD1 covers 7 bases. The V and J ends lost 3 bases and 5 bases, in that order; junction bases with no gene match: 14. This CDR3 spans 17 amino acids. Germline V gene sequence: CDR1 SGHKS, CDR2 YYEKEE (reference sequence). CDR3: CASSWTTGRGTDQPQHF. CDR3 nucleotides: TGTGCCAGCAGCTGGACGACGGGCAGGGGGACAGATCAGCCCCAGCATTTT.